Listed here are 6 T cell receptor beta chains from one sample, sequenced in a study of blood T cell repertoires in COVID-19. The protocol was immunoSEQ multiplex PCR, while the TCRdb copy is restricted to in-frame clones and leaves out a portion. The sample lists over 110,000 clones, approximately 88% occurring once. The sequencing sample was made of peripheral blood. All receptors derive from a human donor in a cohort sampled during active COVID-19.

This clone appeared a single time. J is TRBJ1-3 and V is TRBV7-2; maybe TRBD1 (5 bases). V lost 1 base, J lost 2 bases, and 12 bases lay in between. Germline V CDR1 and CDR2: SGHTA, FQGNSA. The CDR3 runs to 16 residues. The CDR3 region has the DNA TGTGCCAGCAGCTTAGGCCCCGCCAGGGCTGGAAACACCATATATTTT. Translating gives CASSLGPARAGNTIYF.

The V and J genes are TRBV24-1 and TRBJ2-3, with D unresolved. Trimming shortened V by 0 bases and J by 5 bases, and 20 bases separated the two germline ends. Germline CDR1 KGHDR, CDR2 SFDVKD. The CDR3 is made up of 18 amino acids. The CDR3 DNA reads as TGTGCCACCAGTGATTTGCGCTCAAGTATGGGCACACGAGATACGCAGTATTTT. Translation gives CATSDLRSSMGTRDTQYF.

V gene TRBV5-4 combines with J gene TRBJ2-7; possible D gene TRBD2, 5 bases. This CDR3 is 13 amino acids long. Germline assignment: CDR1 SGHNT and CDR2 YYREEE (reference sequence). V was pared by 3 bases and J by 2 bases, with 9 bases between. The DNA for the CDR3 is TGTGCCAGCAGCTCGGGATTCACCTACGAGCAGTACTTC. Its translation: CASSSGFTYEQYF.

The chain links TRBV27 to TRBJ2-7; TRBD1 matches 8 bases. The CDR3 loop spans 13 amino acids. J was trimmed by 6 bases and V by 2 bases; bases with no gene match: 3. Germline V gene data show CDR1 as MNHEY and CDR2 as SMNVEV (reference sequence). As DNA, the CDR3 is TGTGCCAGCAGTTTACAGGGGGCTGGCGAGCAGTACTTC. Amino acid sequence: CASSLQGAGEQYF.

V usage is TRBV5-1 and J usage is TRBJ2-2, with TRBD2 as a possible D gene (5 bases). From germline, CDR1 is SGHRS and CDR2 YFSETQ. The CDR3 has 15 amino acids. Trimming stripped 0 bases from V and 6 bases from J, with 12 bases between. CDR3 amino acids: CASSLAWNGAGELFF. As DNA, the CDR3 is TGCGCCAGCAGCTTGGCTTGGAACGGGGCCGGGGAGCTGTTTTTT. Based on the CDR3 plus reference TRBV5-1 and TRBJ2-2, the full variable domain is KAGVTQTPRYLIKTRGQQVTLSCSPISGHRSVSWYQQTPGQGLQFLFEYFSETQRNKGNFPGRFSGRQFSNSRSEMNVSTLELGDSALYLCASSLAWNGAGELFFGEGSRLTVL.

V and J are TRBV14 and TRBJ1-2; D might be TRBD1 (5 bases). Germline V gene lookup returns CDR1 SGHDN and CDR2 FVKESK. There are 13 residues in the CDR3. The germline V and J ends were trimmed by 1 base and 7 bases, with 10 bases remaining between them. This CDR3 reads CASSQANRIGYTF. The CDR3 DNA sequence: TGTGCCAGCAGCCAAGCGAACAGGATTGGCTACACCTTC. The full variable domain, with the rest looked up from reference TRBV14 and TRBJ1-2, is EAGVTQFPSHSVIEKGQTVTLRCDPISGHDNLYWYRRVMGKEIKFLLHFVKESKQDESGMPNNRFLAERTGGTYSTLKVQPAELEDSGVYFCASSQANRIGYTFGSGTRLTVV.